Following are 32 T cell receptor beta chains from one sample sequenced in a study of blood T cell repertoires in COVID-19. The repertoire was sequenced with immunoSEQ multiplex PCR; TCRdb's copy has only in-frame clones and lacks some. This table has 150,000 to 200,000 clones, roughly 80% appearing once. The sequenced sample was peripheral blood. These receptors were collected from a middle-aged woman with COVID-19, enrolled during active disease.

This clone occurred once. The V gene is TRBV7-9, the J gene TRBJ2-3; D is ambiguous. The V end lost 6 bases, the J end lost 1 base, and 11 bases lay between the germline ends. There are 14 residues in the CDR3. The V gene's germline CDR1 is SEHNR and CDR2 FQNEAQ (reference sequence). CDR3 sequence reads: CASSTIPRTDTQYF. The CDR3 bases are TGTGCCAGCAGTACTATTCCCCGCACAGATACGCAGTATTTT.

The chain links TRBV4-1 to TRBJ1-6; D is uncertain. CDR1 MGHRA and CDR2 YSYEKL come from the germline V gene. Between the trimmed V and J ends, which lost 0 bases and 10 bases, there was a span of 10 bases. The CDR3 loop spans 14 amino acids. The CDR3 coding sequence is TGCGCCAGCAGCCAAGAACCCATGAGCTCACCCCTCCACTTT. It yields the protein CASSQEPMSSPLHF.

V gene TRBV7-3 combines with J gene TRBJ2-3; D uncertain. Germline V lookup: CDR1 SGHTA, CDR2 FQGTGA. This CDR3 has 14 residues. Trimming shortened V by 2 bases and J by 5 bases, and 11 bases separated the two germline ends. CDR3 nucleotides: TGTGCCAGCAGCTTAGAGCCTAATGGAGATACGCAGTATTTT. This encodes CASSLEPNGDTQYF.

The rearrangement links TRBV2 to TRBJ2-1; 9 nucleotides agree with TRBD1. The CDR3 is made up of 16 amino acids. V was clipped by 4 bases and J by 1 base; unmatched bases: 5. Germline lookup yields CDR1 SNHLY and CDR2 FYNNEI. The CDR3 loop reads CASSVSTGGSYNEQFF. CDR3 nucleotide sequence: TGTGCCAGCAGTGTATCGACAGGGGGTTCCTACAATGAGCAGTTCTTC.

This clone has only a few counts. The rearrangement uses TRBV6-5 and TRBJ2-7; no firm D call. Per germline, CDR1 MNHEY and CDR2 SVGAGI. Trimming removed 6 bases from V and 3 bases from J, with 12 bases in between. The CDR3 loop spans 13 amino acids. The CDR3 sequence is CASSPLGLYEQYF. The CDR3 coding sequence is TGTGCCAGCAGCCCCCTAGGTCTCTACGAGCAGTACTTC.

V and J are TRBV12-5 and TRBJ1-2; D is ambiguous. The CDR3 has 14 amino acids. Germline values: CDR1 LGHNT, CDR2 FRNRAP. Trimming cost V 5 bases and J 4 bases, with 14 bases left between them. CDR3 amino acids: CASGLERLGYGYTF. The CDR3 nucleotides are TGTGCTAGTGGTCTCGAGAGGCTTGGCTATGGCTACACCTTC.

CDR3 coding DNA: TGTGCCAGCAGCTTAGACAGGACCACAGATACGCAGTATTTT. Translated, it gives CASSLDRTTDTQYF. The chain recombines TRBV7-3 with TRBJ2-3, with a tentative D call TRBD1 (6 bases). Germline assignment: CDR1 SGHTA and CDR2 FQGTGA. This CDR3 is built from 14 residues. Trimming removed 2 bases at V and 2 bases at J, with 8 bases between.

A few counts support this clone. V gene TRBV6-4 combines with J gene TRBJ2-1; D not certain. V shed 4 bases and J shed 5 bases, with 9 bases lying between them. Germline lookup yields CDR1 MRHNA and CDR2 SNTAGT. CDR3 length equals 13 residues. The CDR3 sequence: CASSGTENNEQFF. Written as DNA, the CDR3 is TGTGCCAGCAGTGGTACAGAAAACAATGAGCAGTTCTTC.

The chain combines TRBV5-1 with TRBJ2-1; 9 bases line up with TRBD1. This CDR3 contains 16 residues. V gave up 2 bases and J gave up 4 bases; unmatched junction bases: 7. Germline V gene lookup returns CDR1 SGHRS and CDR2 YFSETQ. The CDR3 coding sequence is TGCGCCAGCAGCTTACAGGACAGGGGACGTTACAATGAGCAGTTCTTC. Its translation is CASSLQDRGRYNEQFF. The complete variable domain, with remaining parts taken from reference TRBV5-1 and TRBJ2-1, reads KAGVTQTPRYLIKTRGQQVTLSCSPISGHRSVSWYQQTPGQGLQFLFEYFSETQRNKGNFPGRFSGRQFSNSRSEMNVSTLELGDSALYLCASSLQDRGRYNEQFFGPGTRLTVL.

The chain recombines TRBV2 with TRBJ2-1; possible D gene TRBD2, 5 bases. The CDR3 is 13 amino acids. Deletions cut 4 bases from V and 4 bases from J, with 8 bases between. The V gene's germline CDR1 is SNHLY and CDR2 FYNNEI. The CDR3 sequence: CASSGRGYNEQFF. The CDR3 DNA is TGTGCCAGCAGTGGTAGAGGGTACAATGAGCAGTTCTTC.

The V and J genes are TRBV20-1 and TRBJ2-5, with unresolved D. CDR3 length equals 11 residues. Germline V CDR1 and CDR2: DFQATT, SNEGSKA (reference sequence). The V gene lost 6 bases and the J gene lost 5 bases, with 10 bases spanning the gap. CDR3 sequence (DNA): TGCAGTGCCCCCCTTTCGGAGACCCAGTACTTC. Protein: CSAPLSETQYF.

Only one count was recorded for this clone. The CDR3 loop is CASSEGGRGIGDPQHF. In DNA, the CDR3 is TGTGCCAGCAGTGAGGGGGGCAGGGGGATAGGGGACCCCCAGCATTTT. The V and J genes are TRBV2 and TRBJ1-5; 7 bases are a match to TRBD1. The CDR3 extends over 16 amino acids. After removal of 3 bases from V and 10 bases from J, the junction contained 15 bases not matched to a gene. CDR1 and CDR2 from the germline V gene are SNHLY and FYNNEI. Variable domain in full (rest from reference TRBV2 and TRBJ1-5): EPEVTQTPSHQVTQMGQEVILRCVPISNHLYFYWYRQILGQKVEFLVSFYNNEISEKSEIFDDQFSVERPDGSNFTLKIRSTKLEDSAMYFCASSEGGRGIGDPQHFGDGTRLSIL.

This clone was counted a few times. V usage is TRBV5-6 and J usage is TRBJ1-3, with a tentative D call TRBD1 (5 bases). The CDR3 is made up of 16 amino acids. V gave up 3 bases and J gave up 9 bases, with 22 bases separating them. Germline V lookup: CDR1 SGHDT, CDR2 YYEEEE. CDR3: CASSSITTSQGGTIYF. CDR3 DNA sequence: TGTGCCAGCAGCTCGATTACCACATCCCAGGGAGGCACCATATATTTT.

V gene TRBV7-2 combines with J gene TRBJ1-2; 8 bases align to TRBD1. CDR1 is SGHTA, CDR2 FQGNSA, per germline. With 5 bases clipped from V and 5 bases from J, the junction kept 7 bases outside the gene matches. CDR3 size: 14 residues. The DNA for the CDR3 is TGTGCCAGCAGCCCAGGGACAGGACCTTATGGCTACACCTTC. Translating gives CASSPGTGPYGYTF.

The genes are TRBV4-2 and TRBJ2-7, with 9 bases aligning to TRBD2. Per the germline V gene, CDR1 is LGHNA and CDR2 is YNFKEQ. The CDR3 spans 16 residues. Trimming removed 0 bases from V and 2 bases from J; junction bases left unmatched: 5. The CDR3 DNA reads TGTGCCAGCAGCCAAGATAGGACTAGCGTAACCTACGAGCAGTACTTC. Protein: CASSQDRTSVTYEQYF.

This clone was seen ten or more times. This chain connects TRBV5-4 to TRBJ1-6; 7 bases align to TRBD1. There are 14 residues in the CDR3. In germline, CDR1 is SGHNT, CDR2 YYREEE (reference sequence). V gave up 4 bases and J gave up 14 bases; unmatched junction bases: 12. This CDR3 is CASSATEGASTLHF. CDR3 in DNA: TGTGCCAGCAGCGCCACCGAGGGGGCATCCACCCTCCACTTT. The full variable domain, with the rest looked up from reference TRBV5-4 and TRBJ1-6, is ETGVTQSPTHLIKTRGQQVTLRCSSQSGHNTVSWYQQALGQGPQFIFQYYREEENGRGNFPPRFSGLQFPNYSSELNVNALELDDSALYLCASSATEGASTLHFGNGTRLTVT.

This rearrangement joins TRBV1 to TRBJ1-5. TRBV1 is deemed a pseudogene. The CDR3 runs to 14 residues. CDR3 DNA: TGCACCAGCAGCCACGGGGGTTACAATCAGCCCCAGCATTTT. It translates to CTSSHGGYNQPQHF.

The chain has TRBV24-1 and TRBJ2-5; 10 bases line up with TRBD1. V dropped 5 bases and J dropped 5; count of bases not matched to a gene: 10. CDR1 is KGHDR and CDR2 is SFDVKD in the germline V gene. CDR3 length equals 16 residues. CDR3 DNA sequence: TGTGCCACCAGTGCTTCCAAGACAGGGGGCCTGGAGACCCAGTACTTC. Residues: CATSASKTGGLETQYF.

The chain carries TRBV30 and TRBJ1-5; the D is unclear. This CDR3 spans 13 amino acids. V was clipped by 2 bases and J by 7 bases, with 12 bases between them. The germline V gene encodes CDR1 GTSNPN and CDR2 SVGIG (reference sequence). CDR3: CAWSSGVEQPQHF. In DNA, the CDR3 is TGTGCCTGGAGTTCGGGAGTTGAACAGCCCCAGCATTTT.

This clone is a singleton in its sample. The V gene is TRBV7-2, the J gene TRBJ2-1; D remains ambiguous. The CDR3 has 14 amino acids. The germline V gene encodes CDR1 SGHTA and CDR2 FQGNSA. V lost 4 bases and J lost 4, with 11 bases in between. The CDR3 coding sequence is TGTGCCAGCAGCTCTAAGACTCGATACAATGAGCAGTTCTTC. Protein product: CASSSKTRYNEQFF.

The chain links TRBV4-1 to TRBJ1-6; D perhaps matches TRBD1 (6 bases). Germline CDR1 MGHRA, CDR2 YSYEKL. The CDR3 covers 18 residues. Trimming took 0 bases from V and 10 from J, leaving 22 bases between them. CDR3 amino acids: CASSQDGLGDTRGSPLHF. CDR3 DNA sequence: TGCGCCAGCAGCCAAGATGGCCTTGGGGACACCCGTGGCTCACCCCTCCACTTT.

This clone has only one observation. This sequence joins TRBV7-2 and TRBJ1-2; D gene uncertain. The CDR3 runs 12 residues. Germline V gives CDR1 SGHTA, CDR2 FQGNSA. V was cut by 4 bases and J by 4 bases, with 7 bases left in between. Written as DNA, the CDR3 is TGTGCCAGCAGCTCCCAGTCCTATGGCTACACCTTC. Its protein product is CASSSQSYGYTF.

The chain is built from TRBV6-5 and TRBJ2-6, with 7 bases identical to TRBD2. The germline CDR1 and CDR2 sequences are MNHEY and SVGAGI. This CDR3 has 15 residues. The junction had 2 bases not matched to a gene; V was cut back by 6 bases and J by 0 bases. CDR3 in amino acids: CASRPGGSGANVLTF. CDR3 in DNA: TGTGCCAGCAGACCGGGAGGCTCTGGGGCCAACGTCCTGACTTTC.

The CDR3 DNA is TGTGCCAGCAGTAAGGACAGGGCCTACGGGGAGCTGTTTTTT. This encodes CASSKDRAYGELFF. V is TRBV6-5 and J is TRBJ2-2; 8 nucleotides align to TRBD1. With 5 bases clipped from V and 7 bases from J, the junction kept 6 bases outside the gene matches. CDR3 length: 14 amino acids. Germline V gene sequence: CDR1 MNHEY, CDR2 SVGAGI.

The rearrangement uses TRBV3-1 (or the pseudogene TRBV3-2) and TRBJ1-2; D might be TRBD1 (6 bases). V lost 3 bases and J lost 8, with 13 bases in between. Germline V lookup: CDR1 LGHDT, CDR2 YNNKEL (reference sequence). This CDR3 is built from 13 residues. The CDR3 nucleotides are TGTGCCAGCAGCCACGCACAGGGAGAGGGCTACACCTTC. This codes for CASSHAQGEGYTF.

This chain links TRBV12-3 or TRBV12-4 with TRBJ2-7, with D perhaps TRBD1 (6 bases). V lost 3 bases and J lost 6, with 9 bases in between. The CDR3 has 12 amino acids. The CDR3 is CASSLTGFEQYV. The DNA for the CDR3 is TGTGCCAGCAGTTTGACAGGTTTCGAGCAGTACGTC.

Only one count was recorded for this clone. The chain couples TRBV23-1 to TRBJ2-1; 7 bases map to TRBD2. TRBV23-1 is identified as an open reading frame with a role that is uncertain. With V trimmed by 4 bases and J by 10 bases, 16 bases remained unmatched. The CDR3 loop spans 16 amino acids. The CDR3 DNA reads TGCGCCAGCAGTCCGTACAGGACTAGTCCTGTCCGAGAGCAGTTCTTC. Protein product: CASSPYRTSPVREQFF.

This clone was seen once. This chain joins TRBV7-9 and TRBJ1-5; 7 positions agree with TRBD1. V lost 0 bases to trimming and J lost 1 base; unmatched junction nucleotides: 3. Germline V CDR1 and CDR2: SEHNR, FQNEAQ (reference sequence). CDR3 length equals 16 residues. CDR3 nucleotides: TGTGCCAGCAGCTTAGCAGGGGGCGCGAGCAATCAGCCCCAGCATTTT. Its translation is CASSLAGGASNQPQHF.

The chain recombines TRBV27 with TRBJ1-2, with 7 bases that match TRBD1. The CDR3 spans 17 residues. The ends lost 4 bases at V and 7 bases at J; junction bases unmatched: 18. Germline V CDR1 and CDR2: MNHEY, SMNVEV (reference sequence). As DNA, the CDR3 is TGTGCCAGCAGTTCAGGGACCCGACAGGGCGGGACGCGTGGCTACACCTTC. Translating gives CASSSGTRQGGTRGYTF.

The V call is TRBV12-3 or TRBV12-4, the J call TRBJ2-1; D not resolved. Trimming cost V 3 bases and J 4 bases, with 4 bases left between them. The length of the CDR3 is 12 residues. This CDR3 reads CASSFLYNEQFF. Written as DNA, the CDR3 is TGTGCCAGCAGTTTCCTATACAATGAGCAGTTCTTC.

V and J are TRBV11-2 and TRBJ2-7; D might be TRBD1 (5 bases). V lost 5 bases, J lost 6 bases, and 14 bases lay in between. Looked up from germline, CDR1 is SGHAT and CDR2 is FQNNGV. The CDR3 sequence is 13 residues long. CDR3 nucleotide sequence: TGTGCCAGCAGCCCCAGGGTTTCTCCCGAGCAGTACTTC. Translating gives CASSPRVSPEQYF.

V is TRBV12-3 or TRBV12-4 and J is TRBJ2-1, with 10 bases matching TRBD2. The length of the CDR3 is 13 residues. V shed 6 bases and J 14 bases; nucleotides not matched to a gene: 10. The CDR3 DNA sequence: TGTGCCAGCAGGCAGCGGGAGGGCCGGAGCGAGTTCTTC. Translating gives CASRQREGRSEFF.